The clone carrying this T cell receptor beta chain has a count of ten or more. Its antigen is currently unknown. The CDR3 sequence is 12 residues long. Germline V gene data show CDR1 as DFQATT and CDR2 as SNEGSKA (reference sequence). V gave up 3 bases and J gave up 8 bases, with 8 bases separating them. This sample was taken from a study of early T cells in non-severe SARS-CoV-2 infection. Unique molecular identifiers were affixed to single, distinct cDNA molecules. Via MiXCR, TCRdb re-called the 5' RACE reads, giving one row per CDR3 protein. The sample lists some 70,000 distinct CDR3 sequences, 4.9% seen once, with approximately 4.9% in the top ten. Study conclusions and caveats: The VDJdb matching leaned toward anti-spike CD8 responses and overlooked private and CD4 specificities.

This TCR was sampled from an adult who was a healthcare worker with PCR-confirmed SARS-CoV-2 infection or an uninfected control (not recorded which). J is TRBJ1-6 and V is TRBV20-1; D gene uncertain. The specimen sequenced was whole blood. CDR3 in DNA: TGCAGTGCTAGCCAGGCGGATTCACCCCTCCACTTT. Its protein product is CSASQADSPLHF.